This record covers a single T cell receptor beta chain. Its antigen is not identified. Clones were read by immunoSEQ multiplex PCR, and TCRdb kept only the in-frame ones, dropping some. The sample lists roughly 2,300,000 clones, about nine tenths occurring once. This record comes from a study of shared clonotypes between healthy human individuals. Between the trimmed V and J ends, which lost 0 bases and 2 bases, there was a span of 16 bases. Germline assignment: CDR1 LGHNA and CDR2 YSLEER. This CDR3 is built from 18 residues. Whole-study findings and limits: Of the naive CD4 clonotypes, around 5% were shared across a handful of donors. Expectations were that clonotype sharing among donors would be affected by sequencing depth. Naive subsets tended to show greater estimated richness than memory subsets.

The sequencing sample was made of naive CD4+ T cells from PBMCs. The subset is: CD45RA+ positively selected. This clonotype was sampled from a man between 18 and 35 years old in good health. Some clones in this sample may be carry-over from other donors' samples. The chain is built from TRBV4-3 and TRBJ2-2; D is unclear. The chain's CDR3 is CASSQDEAGSLNTGELFF. CDR3 nucleotide sequence: TGCGCCAGCAGCCAAGACGAAGCCGGGTCCTTAAACACCGGGGAGCTGTTTTTT.